Given below is one T cell receptor (beta chain) in context. Its antigen remains undetermined. Base qualities are missing; no much larger clone stands one base away. The cohort consisted of some 670 healthy bone marrow donors. All cohort members were sampled while nominally healthy, although unrecorded immune exposures were likely present. The donor tested CMV seronegative, placing the donor among the 350 or so seronegative members of the cohort. Each donor provided a peripheral blood sample, and peripheral blood mononuclear cells were used for TCR beta sequencing. Genomic DNA extraction from the blood cell samples was performed with the Qiagen DNeasy Blood Extraction Kit. This entry is derived from a study of cytomegalovirus exposure and HLA in healthy donors listed by TCRdb under 2017. Turning to the overall study: In an earlier analysis of approximately 500 of the donors, 250 to 300 Gb of sequence data and some 120 million unique TCR beta sequences from roughly 190 million T cells were reported. Typing coverage varied by locus: roughly 629-640 donors for A, B, C, DRB1 and DQB1; more than 500 for DQA1; nearly 610 for DPA1; approximately 450 for DPB1. A later analysis re-analyzed previously published TCR beta repertoires from 550 to 700 donors and added high-resolution HLA genotyping to study TCR occurrence patterns. HLA typing included class I and class II loci at four-digit resolution. Roughly 5 DR-DQ haplotypes were handled as single units for association and clustering, since linkage in the cohort was strong. The genetic ancestry cluster associated with self-reported Caucasian donors included over 65% of the approximately 430 genotyped donors. In an earlier analysis of several hundred of the donors, high-throughput TCR beta sequencing was used to judge whether each TCR beta V gene segment behaved as functional or pseudogenic. In the later analysis, no new phenotypic data were used to find candidate immune exposures; instead, reliance was placed on TCR beta sequences and their occurrence across donors. Along with the roughly 670-subject first cohort, a separate validation cohort of over 90 different subjects was used. Roughly 300 gigabases of sequencing data and 70 million to 85 million unique TCR sequences were included in an early release covering about 700 HLA-typed donors. Donor age, sex, ethnicity and CMV serostatus were compiled together with the repertoire data. The study aimed to test whether cataloging public T cell receptors could reveal signatures of past pathogen exposure. A later genetic analysis took genome-wide SNP genotypes for about 65% of the roughly 670 donors and used that subset as a discovery cohort. Across 398 genotyped donors of the cohort, an average of approximately 240,000 unique TCR beta nucleotide sequences per donor were sequenced, and roughly 17% of those sequences were non-productive. The study used immunosequencing to profile the T cell repertoires of 600 to 850 subjects and linked those repertoires to cytomegalovirus serostatus. To predict cytomegalovirus infection status, the study brought together high-throughput TCR immunosequencing, statistical association of individual TCRs with disease status, and machine learning. All discovery cohort repertoires had been generated using a single sequencing platform. Beyond this particular receptor, the publication reports: In an earlier analysis of around 600 of the donors, most TCR beta V segments appeared in productive rearrangements about 90% or about 30% of the time, broadly matching IMGT annotations. Most TCR sequences were seen in very few donors, while some public TCRs were found in many individuals. The 87-base-pair reads could not distinguish some IMGT-functional V segments, including TRBV6-2 and TRBV6-3, so those segments were excluded. In a later analysis, about 16,000 TCR beta sequences were associated with specific HLA alleles at a false discovery rate of 0.05. A later analysis found that HLA-associated TCR beta chains were more clonally expanded and had lower generation probabilities than equally common non-associated chains. The earlier analysis of 450 to 700 of the donors excluded some 15 rarely observed V segments, including chromosome 9 orphons, because counts were too low. In a later genetic analysis, fewer N-insertions in productive TCRs were reported among donors in an Asian-associated ancestry cluster than the roughly 700-donor mean. Only TCR beta chains were sequenced in this cohort, and the absence of alpha or paired-chain data limited detectable features. In vitro tests confirmed that three of the cytomegalovirus-associated TCR beta chains recognize cytomegalovirus antigens. The only immune exposure information available for the cohort was CMV serostatus. A group of highly shared sequence variants was considered likely to be a technical artifact of the sequencing pipeline. In a later analysis, most CMV-associated TCR beta chains were found to appear HLA-restricted, with HLA associations seemingly driven largely by CMV exposure. Because some donors lacked HLA typing at each locus, the association tests relied only on the typed subset. Linkage disequilibrium might explain the correlated functional status among segregating V segments, but an unknown experimental factor could not be ruled out. Cytomegalovirus status was reported to be diagnosed by the classifier with high specificity and sensitivity in both the original and validation cohorts. Sequencing depth was assumed to be roughly uniform across donors in the presence/absence analyses, though that assumption may not hold. V-gene and J-gene trimming of TCR beta chains was associated with a missense DCLRE1C variant in a later genetic analysis, and the association was replicated in an independent cohort. When HLA alleles, especially DR and DQ, strongly co-occurred, TCR associations were difficult to assign to individual alleles. According to the authors, the approach could potentially be generalized to other disease states and immunological phenotypes. A further reported finding was that TCR beta sequences accurately predicted the HLA-A and HLA-B alleles for most subjects in the first cohort. In a later analysis, TCR association rates were found to vary across HLA loci, with the most associated TCRs seen for DRB1 alleles and the fewest for HLA-C alleles. The study listed 164 TCR beta chains as associated with cytomegalovirus. According to a later analysis, parvovirus B19, influenza, CMV and Epstein-Barr virus appeared linked to several top co-occurrence clusters.

The germline ends are 4 bases apart after V is trimmed by 1 base and J by 4 bases. As encoded in the germline V gene, CDR1 is KGHSH while CDR2 is LQKENI. The CDR3 covers 12 residues, taking in both the cysteine and the phenylalanine. Of the read, only the CDR3 DNA is kept; its 36 bases are in frame from base 1. Libraries were made using the immunoSEQ multiplex PCR assay. The multiplex PCR relied on a mix of 60 forward primers for TCR Vbeta segments and 13 reverse primers for TCR Jbeta segments. A multiplex PCR assay on genomic DNA amplified the CDR3 region of rearranged TCR beta genes. The amplified TCR beta libraries were sequenced on the Illumina HiSeq System as 87-base-pair reads. The authors' analysis ran thus. In a later analysis, tens of millions of unique TCR beta chains were counted across the approximately 620 repertoires, and roughly 10 million of these chains were shared by at least two donors. Raw reads were error-corrected and collapsed into unique sequences by a nearest-neighbor algorithm in which closely related sequences were merged to remove PCR and sequencing errors. CDR3 sequences were aligned to IMGT reference sequences to assign V, D and J gene segments. For a sequence to be retained, a match of at least six nucleotides was required to both a V gene segment and a J gene segment. Rearrangements were called productive when the CDR3 lacked stop codons and stayed in frame with V and J; all others were non-productive. CDR3 was defined according to IMGT convention as the region running from the second conserved V-encoded cysteine to the conserved J-encoded phenylalanine. In an earlier analysis of 587 of the donors, sequences lacking an unambiguous match to a single V gene segment were excluded. An earlier analysis of a few hundred of the donors called V segments functional above 56.7% productive rearrangements and segregating when the between-donor standard deviation exceeded 5%. A statistical classification framework was developed to diagnose cytomegalovirus status using the catalog of TCR beta chain sequences. A later analysis assigned V and J genes by comparing TCR nucleotide sequences with IMGT/GENE-DB human TR gene sequences. In a later analysis, CDR3 sequences and most-parsimonious VDJ recombination scenarios were assigned using the TCRdist pipeline. In a later analysis, every TCR beta chain was defined by the combination of its CDR3 amino acid sequence and its V-gene family, and reads without a unique V-gene family were dropped. As a way to deal with suspected cross-contamination and a sequencing artifact, a later analysis dropped 450 to 600 nucleotide sequences that were highly shared and had low generation probability. In a later analysis, a clonal expansion index was calculated for each public chain from normalized within-repertoire ranks of inferred template counts. A later analysis computed generation probabilities with a VDJ recombination model fitted to out-of-frame rearrangements, and checked the results against IGoR. In a later analysis, TCR-TCR, TCR-HLA and TCR-CMV co-occurrence was scored with hypergeometric tests, and a repertoire-size bias correction was applied to TCR pairs. To estimate false discovery rates, a later analysis permuted the HLA or CMV assignments 20 times. In a later analysis, co-occurring TCRs were grouped using DBSCAN, and TCRdist sequence similarity was added for clustering within HLA-allele-positive subsets. Co-occurrence clustering excluded repertoires with fewer than 30,000 or more than 120,000 public chains, plus five with anomalous nucleotide sharing. This is the immuneACCESS table as TCRdb keeps it, with only in-frame sequences that have V and J called. A part of the clones is gone; compared with another copy, unresolved V genes explain less than half, and the rest is unexplained. V, J and clone size derive from that table, while D and trimming were established from the DNA sequence. The sample contains 99,000 or so clones, approximately 84% of them found a single time. The ten largest clones represent about 5.8% of the sample.

The V and J genes are TRBV18 and TRBJ2-5; the D gene identity is not certain. The sequence was obtained from a male donor in good health and CMV-seronegative. Material: PBMCs. The CDR3 protein is CASSPRAETQYF. The DNA sequence reads TGTGCCAGCTCACCACGGGCAGAGACCCAGTACTTC.